Listed below are T cell receptor beta chains from one sample, sequenced in a study of blood T cell repertoires in COVID-19. Produced via immunoSEQ multiplex PCR; TCRdb's table is partial and in-frame only. The sample carries roughly 180,000 clones, about 88% recorded once. The sequenced material came from peripheral blood. The receptors shown here come from a man in his late teens or twenties with acute or convalescent COVID-19. Both conserved end residues are part of each CDR3. The order of the fields is V gene, clone size, D gene, J gene, CDR3 DNA, CDR3 protein. The D gene is left open where the match is weak. The listing skips clone size in some rows; elsewhere it reads once, few, many or a size class.

>TRBV7-2|NA|NA|TRBJ1-4
TGTGCCAGCAGCCACAGGGTAGCTAATGAAAAACTGTTTTTT
CASSHRVANEKLFF
>TRBV21-1|NA|NA|TRBJ2-1
TGTGCCAGCAGCAAAGTCCTGGCTAGCGGGGGAAACAATGAGCAGTTCTTC
CASSKVLASGGNNEQFF
>TRBV12-5|NA|TRBD1|TRBJ2-2
TGTGCTAGTGGTGTCGACAGGGGGCCAGGGACCGGGGAGCTGTTTTTT
CASGVDRGPGTGELFF
>TRBV7-6|NA|TRBD1|TRBJ1-6
TGTGCCAGCAGCGACGGGACAGGGAGAAATTCACCCCTCCACTTT
CASSDGTGRNSPLHF
>TRBV27|once|NA|TRBJ1-5
TGTGCCAGCAGCCAACTAGGGTCCAATCAGCCCCAGCATTTT
CASSQLGSNQPQHF
>TRBV25-1|NA|TRBD1|TRBJ2-2
TGTGCCAGCAGTCCGGGACAGGGGGTCTCCGGGGAGCTGTTTTTT
CASSPGQGVSGELFF
>TRBV7-9|NA|NA|TRBJ2-1
TGTGCCAGCAGCCTCAGACTGGATTCCTACAATGAGCAGTTCTTC
CASSLRLDSYNEQFF
>TRBV2|NA|NA|TRBJ1-1
TGTGCCAGCAGTCAGGAAACCCTTAATGAAGCTTTCTTT
CASSQETLNEAFF
>TRBV6-6|few|NA|TRBJ2-7
TGTGCCAGCAGTTACCGAAGGGGCTACGAGCAGTACTTC
CASSYRRGYEQYF
>TRBV5-5|once|TRBD1|TRBJ1-5
TGTGCCAGCAGCCGGGGACAGGGAATTCAGCCCCAGCATTTT
CASSRGQGIQPQHF